These T cell receptor beta chains were read from a single sample in a study of neurological immune-mediated disorders. TCRdb reprocessed the 5' RACE reads via MiXCR and lists one record per CDR3 protein. The data hold tens of thousands of distinct CDR3 sequences, with roughly 3.5% observed a single time. Sequencing was done on a sample of PBMCs. These receptors were taken from a woman in her forties or fifties with multiple sclerosis. Both conserved end residues are part of each CDR3. A D gene is named only where the DNA matches it firmly. Size values are once, few and many counts, or a class for expanded clones, and some rows have none.

TRBJ2-7 TRBD1 - TRBV18 TGTGCCAGCTCACCAGGGGACAGGGCTTTAAAGCAGTACTTC CASSPGDRALKQYF
TRBJ2-3 - many TRBV7-2 TGTGCCAGCAGCTTCCCATTTAGTATAGCGGGCACAGATACGCAGTATTTT CASSFPFSIAGTDTQYF
TRBJ1-2 - many TRBV20-1 TGCAGTGCTAGAGACCCGGGCGGGGGTGACTATGGCTACACCTTC CSARDPGGGDYGYTF
TRBJ2-7 - many TRBV20-1 TGCAGTGCTAGAGATTTGGACGGAACAGGATTCTACGAGCAGTACTTC CSARDLDGTGFYEQYF
TRBJ2-1 TRBD2 many TRBV12-3/TRBV12-4 TGTGCCAGCGGCGGGGGGTACTACAATGAGCAGTTCTTC CASGGGYYNEQFF
TRBJ1-2 - many TRBV28 TGTGCCAGCAGTTTAGGTGCGCGGGTCTATGGCTACACCTTC CASSLGARVYGYTF
TRBJ2-7 - - TRBV5-5 TGTGACAGCAGCAGCCGGGCCTACGAGCAGTACTTC CDSSSRAYEQYF
TRBJ2-1 TRBD2 many TRBV12-3/TRBV12-4 TGTGCCAGCAGTGACCGGCGGACTAGCGGATACAATGAGCAGTTCTTC CASSDRRTSGYNEQFF
TRBJ2-6 - many TRBV5-1 TGCGCCAGCAGCTTTAACGGGGCTGGGGCCAACGTCCTGACTTTC CASSFNGAGANVLTF
TRBJ2-3 TRBD2 many TRBV7-2 TGTGCCAGCAGCTCCGGGACTAGCGGGGGACTAAGCACAGATACGCAGTATTTT CASSSGTSGGLSTDTQYF
TRBJ1-1 - many TRBV10-3 TGTGCCATCATGGGGGGGGGATCCCTTAGCGTAGACACTGAAGCTTTCTTT CAIMGGGSLSVDTEAFF
TRBJ1-1 - - TRBV20-1 TGCAGTGACCGAGGAAAGTTGAACACTGAAGCTTTCTTT CSDRGKLNTEAFF
TRBJ1-1 - many TRBV20-1 TGCAGTGCTAGAGACATGTCCACTGAAGCTTTCTTT CSARDMSTEAFF
TRBJ1-4 TRBD1 many TRBV20-1 TGCAGTGCTAGAGACCGACAGGGGGAGTGGGGTGAAAAACTGTTTTTT CSARDRQGEWGEKLFF
TRBJ1-1 - many TRBV27 TGTGCCAGCAGACTACAGTTGAACACTGAAGCTTTCTTT CASRLQLNTEAFF